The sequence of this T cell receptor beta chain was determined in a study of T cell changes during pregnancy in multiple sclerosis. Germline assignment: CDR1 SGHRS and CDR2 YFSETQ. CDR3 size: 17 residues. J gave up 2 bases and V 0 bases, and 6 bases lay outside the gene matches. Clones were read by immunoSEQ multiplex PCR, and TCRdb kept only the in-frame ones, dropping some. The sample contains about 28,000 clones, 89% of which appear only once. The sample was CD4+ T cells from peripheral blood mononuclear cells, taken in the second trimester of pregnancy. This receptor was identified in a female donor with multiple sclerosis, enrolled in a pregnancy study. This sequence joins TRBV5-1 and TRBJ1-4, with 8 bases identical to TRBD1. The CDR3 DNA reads TGCGCCAGCAGCTTGGTAGGACAGGGAGTGACTAATGAAAAACTGTTTTTT. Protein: CASSLVGQGVTNEKLFF. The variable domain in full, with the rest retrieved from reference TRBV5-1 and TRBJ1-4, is KAGVTQTPRYLIKTRGQQVTLSCSPISGHRSVSWYQQTPGQGLQFLFEYFSETQRNKGNFPGRFSGRQFSNSRSEMNVSTLELGDSALYLCASSLVGQGVTNEKLFFGSGTQLSVL.